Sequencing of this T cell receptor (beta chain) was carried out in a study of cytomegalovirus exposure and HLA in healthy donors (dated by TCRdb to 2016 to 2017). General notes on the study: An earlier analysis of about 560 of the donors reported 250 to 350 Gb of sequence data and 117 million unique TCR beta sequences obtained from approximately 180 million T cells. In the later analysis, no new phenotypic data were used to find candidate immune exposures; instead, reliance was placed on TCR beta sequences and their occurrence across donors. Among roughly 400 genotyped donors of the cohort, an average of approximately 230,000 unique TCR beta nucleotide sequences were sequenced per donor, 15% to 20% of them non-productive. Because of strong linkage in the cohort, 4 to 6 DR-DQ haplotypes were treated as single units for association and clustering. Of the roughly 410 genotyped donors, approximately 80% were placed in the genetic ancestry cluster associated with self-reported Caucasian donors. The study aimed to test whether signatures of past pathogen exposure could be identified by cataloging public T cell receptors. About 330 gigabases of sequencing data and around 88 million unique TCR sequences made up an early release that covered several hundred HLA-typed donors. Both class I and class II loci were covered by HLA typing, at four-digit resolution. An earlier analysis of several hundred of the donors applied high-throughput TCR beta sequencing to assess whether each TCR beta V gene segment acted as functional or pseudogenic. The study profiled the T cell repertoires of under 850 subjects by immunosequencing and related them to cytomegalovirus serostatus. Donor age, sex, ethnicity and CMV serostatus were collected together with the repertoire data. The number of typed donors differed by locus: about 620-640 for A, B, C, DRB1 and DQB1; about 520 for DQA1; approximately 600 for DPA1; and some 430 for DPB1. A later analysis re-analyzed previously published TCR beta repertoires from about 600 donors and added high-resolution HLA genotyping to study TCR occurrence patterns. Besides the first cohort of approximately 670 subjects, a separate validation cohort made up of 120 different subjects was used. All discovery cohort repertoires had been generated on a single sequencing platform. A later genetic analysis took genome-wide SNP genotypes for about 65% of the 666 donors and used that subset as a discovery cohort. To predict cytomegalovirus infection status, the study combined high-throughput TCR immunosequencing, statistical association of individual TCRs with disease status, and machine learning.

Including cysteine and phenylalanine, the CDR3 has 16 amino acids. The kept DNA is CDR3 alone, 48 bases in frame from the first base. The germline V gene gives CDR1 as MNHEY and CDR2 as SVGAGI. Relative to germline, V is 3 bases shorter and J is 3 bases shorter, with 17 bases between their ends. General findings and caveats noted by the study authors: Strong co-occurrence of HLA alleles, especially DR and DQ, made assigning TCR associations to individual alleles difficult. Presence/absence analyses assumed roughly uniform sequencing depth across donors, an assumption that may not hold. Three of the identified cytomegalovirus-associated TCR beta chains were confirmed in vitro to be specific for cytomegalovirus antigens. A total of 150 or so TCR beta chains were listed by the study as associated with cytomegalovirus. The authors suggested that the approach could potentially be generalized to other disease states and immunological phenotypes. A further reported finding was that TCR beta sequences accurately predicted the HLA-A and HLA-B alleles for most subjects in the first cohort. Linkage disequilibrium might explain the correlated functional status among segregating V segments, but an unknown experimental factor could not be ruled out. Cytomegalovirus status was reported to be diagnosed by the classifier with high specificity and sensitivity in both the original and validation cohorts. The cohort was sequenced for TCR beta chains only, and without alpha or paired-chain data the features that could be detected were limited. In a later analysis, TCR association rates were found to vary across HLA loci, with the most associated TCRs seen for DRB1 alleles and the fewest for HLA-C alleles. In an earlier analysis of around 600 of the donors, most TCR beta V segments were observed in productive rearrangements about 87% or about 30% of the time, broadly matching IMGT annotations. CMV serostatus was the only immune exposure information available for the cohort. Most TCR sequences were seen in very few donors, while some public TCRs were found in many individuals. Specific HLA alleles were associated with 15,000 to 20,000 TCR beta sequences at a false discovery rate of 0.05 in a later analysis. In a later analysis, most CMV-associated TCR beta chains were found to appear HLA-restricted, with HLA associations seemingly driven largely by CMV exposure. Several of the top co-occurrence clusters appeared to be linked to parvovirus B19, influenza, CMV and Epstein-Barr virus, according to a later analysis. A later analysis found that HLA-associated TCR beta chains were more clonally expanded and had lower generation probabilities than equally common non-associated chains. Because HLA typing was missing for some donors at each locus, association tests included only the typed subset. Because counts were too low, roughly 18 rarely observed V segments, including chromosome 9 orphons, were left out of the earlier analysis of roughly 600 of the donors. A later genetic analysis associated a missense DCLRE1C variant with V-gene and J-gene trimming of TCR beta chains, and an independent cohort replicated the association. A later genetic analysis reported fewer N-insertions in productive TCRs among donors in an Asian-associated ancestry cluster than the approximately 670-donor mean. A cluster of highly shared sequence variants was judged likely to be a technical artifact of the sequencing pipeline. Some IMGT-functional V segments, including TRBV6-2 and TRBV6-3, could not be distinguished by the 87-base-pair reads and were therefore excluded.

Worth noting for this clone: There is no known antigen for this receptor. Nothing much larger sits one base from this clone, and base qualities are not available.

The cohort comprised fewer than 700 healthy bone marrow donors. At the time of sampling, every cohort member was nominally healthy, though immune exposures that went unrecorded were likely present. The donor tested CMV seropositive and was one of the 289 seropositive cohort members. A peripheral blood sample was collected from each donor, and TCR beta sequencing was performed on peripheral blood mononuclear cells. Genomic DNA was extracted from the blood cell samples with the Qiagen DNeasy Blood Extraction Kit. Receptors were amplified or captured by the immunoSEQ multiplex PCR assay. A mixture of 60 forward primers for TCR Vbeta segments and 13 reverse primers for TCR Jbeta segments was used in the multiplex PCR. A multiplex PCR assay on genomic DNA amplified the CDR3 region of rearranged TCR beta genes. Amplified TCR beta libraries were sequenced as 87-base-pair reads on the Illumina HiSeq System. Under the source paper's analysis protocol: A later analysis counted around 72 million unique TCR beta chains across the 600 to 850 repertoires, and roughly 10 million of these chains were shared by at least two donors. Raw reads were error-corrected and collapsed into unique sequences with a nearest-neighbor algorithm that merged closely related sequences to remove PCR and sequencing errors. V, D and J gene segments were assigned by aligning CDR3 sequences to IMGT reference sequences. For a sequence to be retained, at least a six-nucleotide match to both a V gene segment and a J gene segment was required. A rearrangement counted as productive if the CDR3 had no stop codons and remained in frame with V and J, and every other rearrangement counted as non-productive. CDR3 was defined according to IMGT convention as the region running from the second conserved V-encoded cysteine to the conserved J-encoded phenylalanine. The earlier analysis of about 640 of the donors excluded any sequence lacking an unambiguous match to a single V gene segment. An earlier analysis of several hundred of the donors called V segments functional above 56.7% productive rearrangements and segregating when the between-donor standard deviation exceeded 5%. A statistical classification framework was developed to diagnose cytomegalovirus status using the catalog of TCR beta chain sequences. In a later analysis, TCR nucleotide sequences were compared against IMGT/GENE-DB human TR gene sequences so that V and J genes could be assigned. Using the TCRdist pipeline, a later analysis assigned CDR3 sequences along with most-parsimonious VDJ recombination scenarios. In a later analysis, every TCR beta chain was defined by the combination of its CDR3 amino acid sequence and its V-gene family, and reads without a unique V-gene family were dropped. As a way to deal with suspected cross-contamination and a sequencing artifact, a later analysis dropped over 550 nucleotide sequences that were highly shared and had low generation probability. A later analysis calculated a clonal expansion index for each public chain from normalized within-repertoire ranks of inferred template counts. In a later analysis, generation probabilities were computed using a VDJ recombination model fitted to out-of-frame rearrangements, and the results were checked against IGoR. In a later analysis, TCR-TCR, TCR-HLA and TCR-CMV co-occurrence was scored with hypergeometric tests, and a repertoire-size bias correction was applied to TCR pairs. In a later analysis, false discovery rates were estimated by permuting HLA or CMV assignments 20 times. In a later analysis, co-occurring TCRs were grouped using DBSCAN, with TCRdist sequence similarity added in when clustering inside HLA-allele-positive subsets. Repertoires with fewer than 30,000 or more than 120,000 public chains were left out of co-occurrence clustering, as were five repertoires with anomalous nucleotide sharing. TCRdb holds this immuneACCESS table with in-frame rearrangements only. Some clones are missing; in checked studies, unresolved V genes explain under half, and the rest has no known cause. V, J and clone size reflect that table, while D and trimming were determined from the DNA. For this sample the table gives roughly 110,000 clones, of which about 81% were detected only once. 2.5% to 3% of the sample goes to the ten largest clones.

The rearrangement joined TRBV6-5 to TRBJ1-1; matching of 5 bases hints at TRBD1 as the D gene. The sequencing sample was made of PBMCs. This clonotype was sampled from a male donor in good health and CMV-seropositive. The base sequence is TGTGCCAGCAGTTATAAGGGACTCCGGAGGGACACTGAAGCTTTCTTT. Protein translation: CASSYKGLRRDTEAFF.